These T cell receptor beta chains were read from a single sample in a study of T cell changes during pregnancy in multiple sclerosis. Produced via immunoSEQ multiplex PCR; TCRdb's table is partial and in-frame only. The sample holds over 60,000 clones, roughly 91% seen once. The sequenced sample was CD4+ T cells from peripheral blood mononuclear cells, obtained in the third trimester of pregnancy. These TCRs come from a female donor in good health, enrolled as a control in a pregnancy study. Both conserved end residues are part of each CDR3. D genes are given only for firm matches. Clone size is not always given. Where it is, it says once, few, many or a class for expanded clones.

>TRBV5-6|TRBJ2-3|-|-
CASSLVPQGTDTQYF
TGTGCCAGCAGCTTGGTCCCTCAGGGCACAGATACGCAGTATTTT
>TRBV5-4|TRBJ2-1|-|-
CASSFGGLSSYNEQFF
TGTGCCAGCAGCTTCGGCGGGTTAAGCTCCTACAATGAGCAGTTCTTC
>TRBV19|TRBJ1-1|once|-
CASSVGTLNTEAFF
TGTGCCAGTAGTGTCGGGACACTGAACACTGAAGCTTTCTTT
>TRBV4-2|TRBJ1-4|-|TRBD1
CASSPAGSTGGNEKLFF
TGTGCCAGCAGCCCCGCAGGGAGTACAGGGGGTAATGAAAAACTGTTTTTT
>TRBV7-2|TRBJ2-1|-|-
CASSLMGGNSYNEQFF
TGTGCCAGCAGCTTGATGGGGGGAAACTCCTACAATGAGCAGTTCTTC
>TRBV7-2|TRBJ1-5|-|-
CASSNAPGSNQPQHF
TGTGCCAGCAGCAACGCTCCGGGGAGCAATCAGCCCCAGCATTTT
>TRBV30|TRBJ2-3|-|-
CAWRTGVVTDTQYF
TGTGCCTGGAGAACGGGGGTGGTCACAGATACGCAGTATTTT
>TRBV7-2|TRBJ1-3|once|-
CASSNKRSSAGNTIYF
TGTGCCAGCAGTAACAAAAGGTCTAGCGCTGGAAACACCATATATTTT
>TRBV27|TRBJ2-1|-|-
CASRRAAGSSYNEQFF
TGTGCCAGCAGACGAGCGGCCGGGAGCTCCTACAATGAGCAGTTCTTC
>TRBV6-5|TRBJ1-4|-|TRBD1
CASSSNGQATNEKLFF
TGTGCCAGCAGTTCTAATGGACAGGCAACTAATGAAAAACTGTTTTTT
>TRBV7-2|TRBJ1-5|-|TRBD1
CASSIDRVGQPQHF
TGTGCCAGCAGCATAGACAGGGTAGGTCAGCCCCAGCATTTT